The clone carrying this TCR beta chain was found a few times. Antigen: not known. Extracted RNA was reverse transcribed, and the resulting cDNA served as sequencing template. Sequenced by immunoSEQ multiplex PCR; TCRdb stores in-frame clones only, minus some. The table has about 190,000 clones, around 56% seen once; the top ten hold approximately 0.69%. Treatment reported: oral pan-JAK inhibitor, 5-10 mg twice daily. The record originates from a study of CD8+ T cells in alopecia areata. Study context: Patients in the study were on tofacitinib for 6 to 18 months, then off it for 6 months.

Study results and caveats: Expanded CD8+ clones among the top 100, and scalp clonality, were significantly decreased by tofacitinib.

Sequences were derived from CD4+ T cells sorted from blood, sampled at week 4, from a patient treated with tofacitinib. The receptor comes from a human donor with alopecia areata.

The CDR3 sequence is CASRGTLQETQYF. CDR3 coding DNA: TGTGCCAGCCGAGGGACGCTCCAAGAGACCCAGTACTTC. The rearrangement joins TRBV6-6 to TRBJ2-5; D is perhaps TRBD1 or TRBD2 (5 bases each). V was trimmed by 8 bases and J by 1 base, leaving 11 bases between them. The germline V gene encodes CDR1 MNHNY and CDR2 SVGAGI (reference sequence). This CDR3 region has 13 residues.